The 7 T cell receptor beta chains listed next were all sequenced from one sample in a study of T cells in Graves' hyperthyroidism and ophthalmopathy. Amplification of TCR beta CDR3 regions used RNA as the template. HTBI primers were used for first-round RT-PCR of the TCR CDR3. TCRdb re-called the multiplex PCR reads with MiXCR, one entry per CDR3 protein. The sample lists more than 550,000 distinct CDR3 sequences, over 40% occurring once. The sequencing sample was made of peripheral blood or thyroid tissue (not recorded which). The source is an adult man with Graves' disease, either hyperthyroidism or ophthalmopathy (not recorded which).

The J gene is TRBJ1-4, the V gene TRBV15; 7 positions match TRBD1. Per the germline V gene, CDR1 is LNHNV and CDR2 is YYDKDF (reference sequence). The CDR3 totals 16 residues. J was trimmed by 2 bases and V by 3 bases; bases with no gene match: 6. CDR3: CATSSRQGRTNEKLFF. Here the CDR3 DNA reads TGTGCCACCAGCAGCAGACAGGGAAGGACTAATGAAAAACTGTTTTTT. Full variable domain (outside the CDR3, taken from reference TRBV15 and TRBJ1-4): DAMVIQNPRYQVTQFGKPVTLSCSQTLNHNVMYWYQQKSSQAPKLLFHYYDKDFNNEADTPDNFQSRRPNTSFCFLDIRSPGLGDTAMYLCATSSRQGRTNEKLFFGSGTQLSVL.

This chain links TRBV6-6 with TRBJ2-5; 11 bases fit TRBD2. Germline CDR1 and CDR2: MNHNY and SVGAGI (reference sequence). With V trimmed by 2 bases and J by 1 base, 3 bases remained unmatched. This CDR3 region has 16 residues. This CDR3 reads CASSYRGLAVQETQYF. In nucleotides, the CDR3 is TGTGCCAGCAGTTACAGGGGACTAGCGGTCCAAGAGACCCAGTACTTC.

The chain employs TRBV2 and TRBJ1-6; D not resolved. The CDR3 consists of 13 residues. CDR1 and CDR2 from the germline V gene are SNHLY and FYNNEI. Deletions cut 6 bases from V and 9 bases from J, with 12 bases between. This CDR3 is CASRLSRGSPLHF. Written as DNA, the CDR3 is TGTGCCAGCAGACTTTCGCGGGGTTCACCCCTCCACTTT.

The chain is built from TRBV5-1 and TRBJ2-2; 9 nucleotides agree with TRBD1. The germline V gene has CDR1 SGHRS and CDR2 YFSETQ. The CDR3 is made up of 14 amino acids. J lost 6 bases, V lost 4 bases, and 4 bases had no gene match. This CDR3 is CASSPGQGPGELFF. The CDR3 DNA is TGCGCCAGCAGCCCCGGACAGGGGCCCGGGGAGCTGTTTTTT.

In its sample, this clonotype was seen a few times. The genes are TRBV29-1 and TRBJ2-2; 8 bases align to TRBD1. The J segment lost 0 bases and the V segment lost 7 bases, leaving 4 bases of the junction unmatched. CDR1 and CDR2 (germline): SQVTM, ANQGSEA. This CDR3 spans 14 amino acids. CDR3 sequence: CSAKTGANTGELFF. The CDR3 DNA reads TGCAGCGCTAAGACAGGGGCGAACACCGGGGAGCTGTTTTTT.

This clonotype was counted only a few times. V gene TRBV12-3 or TRBV12-4 combines with J gene TRBJ2-5, with D perhaps matching TRBD2 (6 bases). This CDR3 is built from 16 residues. V was cut by 8 bases and J by 2 bases, with 21 bases left in between. In DNA, the CDR3 is TGTGCCAGCGGCCGACCGGGGGACCTGAGGCAAGAGACCCAGTACTTC. This codes for CASGRPGDLRQETQYF.

V gene TRBV24-1 combines with J gene TRBJ1-1; no reliable D call. The CDR3 has 11 amino acids. Germline CDR1 is KGHDR and CDR2 is SFDVKD. V was pared by 12 bases and J by 4 bases, with 11 bases between. This chain's CDR3 is CAWSAGTEAFF. In DNA form, the CDR3 reads TGTGCCTGGAGTGCTGGCACTGAAGCTTTCTTT.